Shown below are 17 T cell receptor beta chains from a single sample sequenced in a study of T cell responses to AZD1222 COVID-19 vaccine. Repertoires were generated with immunoSEQ multiplex PCR, while TCRdb's copy carries only in-frame clones and drops some. The sample has about 140,000 clones, about 91% seen once. The sample here was peripheral blood, taken 28 days after the second AZD1222 dose. The receptors come from an adult who received the AZD1222 COVID-19 vaccine.

The chain employs TRBV7-2 and TRBJ2-7; possibly TRBD2 for D (6 bases). V lost 5 bases and J 5 bases, leaving 16 bases between the germline ends. CDR1 is SGHTA, CDR2 FQGNSA, per germline. The length of the CDR3 is 14 residues. CDR3 sequence (DNA): TGTGCCAGCAGCCCCTTCGGGAGTTCCCACGAGCAGTACTTC. It codes for CASSPFGSSHEQYF. Full variable domain (rest looked up from reference TRBV7-2 and TRBJ2-7): GAGVSQSPSNKVTEKGKDVELRCDPISGHTALYWYRQSLGQGLEFLIYFQGNSAPDKSGLPSDRFSAERTGGSVSTLTIQRTQQEDSAVYLCASSPFGSSHEQYFGPGTRLTVT.

Regarding this clone: One end of the junction does not line up with germline, which may come from a read error. The chain recombines TRBV7-2 with TRBJ2-2; D ambiguous. This CDR3 comprises 15 residues. Germline V gives CDR1 SGHTA, CDR2 FQGNSA. The CDR3 region is CASSLAGSSTGELFF. The CDR3 bases are TGTGCCAGCAGCTTAGCGGGGTCTTCGACCGGCGAGCTGTTTTTT.

The CDR3 DNA reads TGTGCCAGCAGCCCCAGGACAGGGCAGAGCCCTGAAGCTTTCTTT. It codes for CASSPRTGQSPEAFF. The V gene is TRBV7-9, the J gene TRBJ1-1; 8 bases map to TRBD1. This CDR3 region has 15 residues. CDR1 and CDR2 (germline): SEHNR, FQNEAQ (reference sequence). J gave up 6 bases and V 5 bases, and 11 bases lay outside the gene matches.

The rearrangement joins TRBV5-1 to TRBJ1-1; no clear D gene. The CDR3 loop spans 14 amino acids. The germline V and J ends were trimmed by 4 bases and 1 base, with 11 bases remaining between them. Germline V gives CDR1 SGHRS, CDR2 YFSETQ. The CDR3 here is CASSPAAGNTEAFF. For the CDR3, the DNA is TGCGCCAGCAGCCCCGCGGCAGGGAACACTGAAGCTTTCTTT.

The chain couples TRBV7-6 to TRBJ1-1; TRBD1 agrees at 7 bases. Looked up from germline, CDR1 is SGHVS and CDR2 is FNYEAQ. CDR3 length: 16 residues. V trimming: 5 bases; J trimming: 1 base; junction bases outside the gene matches: 10. The CDR3 region has the DNA TGTGCCAGCAGCCAACCAGGGGGGGGGCGGAACACTGAAGCTTTCTTT. This gives the protein CASSQPGGGRNTEAFF.

The chain uses TRBV24-1 and TRBJ1-2; D is ambiguous. Between the trimmed V and J ends, which lost 4 bases and 3 bases, there was a span of 8 bases. Germline lookup yields CDR1 KGHDR and CDR2 SFDVKD. The CDR3 is 13 amino acids. CDR3 nucleotide sequence: TGTGCCACCAGTGAAGCCGCAGACTATGGCTACACCTTC. It is translated as CATSEAADYGYTF.

V and J are TRBV5-6 and TRBJ1-1; perhaps TRBD1 as D (5 bases). Looked up from germline, CDR1 is SGHDT and CDR2 is YYEEEE. The CDR3 contains 16 residues. The germline V and J ends were trimmed by 0 bases and 2 bases, with 14 bases remaining between them. CDR3 in DNA: TGTGCCAGCAGCTTGGGGGGCTGGGGCACCAACACTGAAGCTTTCTTT. Its translation is CASSLGGWGTNTEAFF.

CDR3 amino acids: CASSSFPAGGQETQYF. The CDR3 DNA reads as TGTGCCAGCAGCTCCTTTCCAGCGGGAGGCCAAGAGACCCAGTACTTC. The chain links TRBV13 to TRBJ2-5; the match to TRBD2 covers 9 bases. Germline V gene lookup returns CDR1 PRHDT and CDR2 FYEKMQ (reference sequence). Trimming removed 4 bases from V and 1 base from J; junction bases left unmatched: 7. This CDR3 spans 16 amino acids.

The chain's CDR3 is CASSLSGTVNEQFF. The DNA for the CDR3 is TGTGCCAGTAGCCTCTCCGGGACCGTCAATGAGCAGTTCTTC. The chain carries TRBV19 and TRBJ2-1, with D perhaps TRBD1 or TRBD2 (5 bases each). The CDR3 length is 14 residues. The germline V gene encodes CDR1 LNHDA and CDR2 SQIVND (reference sequence). Trimming removed 6 bases from V and 6 bases from J, with 15 bases in between.

The chain joins TRBV6-5 to TRBJ1-2; possibly TRBD1 for D (6 bases). CDR1 is MNHEY and CDR2 is SVGAGI in the germline V gene. The CDR3 has 12 amino acids. Trimming left V 2 bases short and J 8 bases short, with 9 bases between. CDR3 loop: CASSYAGDGYTF. DNA for the CDR3: TGTGCCAGCAGTTACGCAGGGGACGGCTACACCTTC.

In this sample, this clone turned up once. Sequence at one end of the junction differs from germline and may be a read error. The chain recombines TRBV7-8 with TRBJ2-7; the D is unclear. There are 12 residues in the CDR3. Germline-derived CDR1 and CDR2 are SGHVS and FQNEAQ. The CDR3 DNA reads TGTGCCAGCAGAACCTCCCCCTATGAGCAGTACTTC. Encoded protein: CASRTSPYEQYF.

This chain connects TRBV24-1 to TRBJ2-5; D is uncertain. The V and J ends lost 4 bases and 5 bases respectively, with 16 bases between them. CDR3 length: 15 amino acids. CDR1 KGHDR and CDR2 SFDVKD come from the germline V gene. Here the CDR3 reads CATSERALGLETQYF. The CDR3 region has the DNA TGTGCCACCAGTGAACGGGCCCTAGGGTTGGAGACCCAGTACTTC.

This clone was seen a single time. The rearrangement uses TRBV5-5 and TRBJ2-7, with no clear D. The CDR3 is made up of 14 amino acids. V was trimmed by 4 bases and J by 3 bases, leaving 14 bases between them. CDR1 and CDR2 (germline): SGHKS, YYEKEE (reference sequence). The CDR3 is CASSRLTAVYEQYF. The CDR3 bases are TGTGCCAGCAGCCGACTGACGGCGGTCTACGAGCAGTACTTC.

This chain connects TRBV6-6 to TRBJ1-5; TRBD1 is a possible D gene (5 bases). The V end was cut by 5 bases, the J end by 0 bases, with 11 bases between. The CDR3 runs 15 residues. Germline CDR1 MNHNY, CDR2 SVGAGI (reference sequence). CDR3 residues: CASSPQGYSNQPQHF. The DNA for the CDR3 is TGTGCCAGCAGTCCCCAGGGTTATAGCAATCAGCCCCAGCATTTT.

In this sample, this clone turned up a few times. The chain recombines TRBV19 with TRBJ1-2; D might be TRBD1 (5 bases). V gave up 6 bases and J gave up 7 bases, with 15 bases separating them. CDR1 LNHDA and CDR2 SQIVND come from the germline V gene (reference sequence). This CDR3 spans 13 amino acids. Here the CDR3 DNA reads TGTGCCAGTAGAAGGGGTGAGGAATTTGGCTACACCTTC. This gives the protein CASRRGEEFGYTF. Full variable domain (missing parts from reference TRBV19 and TRBJ1-2): DGGITQSPKYLFRKEGQNVTLSCEQNLNHDAMYWYRQDPGQGLRLIYYSQIVNDFQKGDIAEGYSVSREKKESFPLTVTSAQKNPTAFYLCASRRGEEFGYTFGSGTRLTVV.

This clone was recorded only once. The V gene is TRBV28, the J gene TRBJ2-2, with 7 nucleotides matching TRBD2. The junction had 8 bases not matched to a gene; V was cut back by 3 bases and J by 4 bases. The CDR3 has 16 amino acids. The V gene's germline CDR1 is MDHEN and CDR2 SYDVKM. CDR3 region: CASSLRRAGVTGELFF. In DNA form, the CDR3 reads TGTGCCAGCAGTTTGAGGAGGGCGGGGGTCACCGGGGAGCTGTTTTTT. The whole variable domain, remainder taken from reference TRBV28 and TRBJ2-2, is DVKVTQSSRYLVKRTGEKVFLECVQDMDHENMFWYRQDPGLGLRLIYFSYDVKMKEKGDIPEGYSVSREKKERFSLILESASTNQTSMYLCASSLRRAGVTGELFFGEGSRLTVL.

This rearrangement joins TRBV10-3 to TRBJ1-2; 7 bases align to TRBD1. Trimming cost V 7 bases and J 8 bases; bases outside gene matches: 13. The CDR3 is made up of 14 amino acids. Germline CDR1 ENHRY, CDR2 SYGVKD. The CDR3 protein is CAITGLGTAAGYTF. In nucleotides, the CDR3 is TGTGCCATCACGGGCTTAGGGACAGCAGCCGGCTACACCTTC.